This T cell receptor (beta chain) emerged from a study of blood T cell repertoires in COVID-19. The overall study: The United States, Italy and Spain were the sources of the acute and convalescent COVID-19 samples. PBMCs, B-cell-depleted T cells, or T cells provided the cDNA or gDNA that made up the material.

V shed 6 bases and J shed 1 base, with 17 bases lying between them. The CDR3 sequence is 16 residues long. Germline V gene lookup returns CDR1 KGHSH and CDR2 LQKENI. Per the original data handling: The authors estimated nucleated cell counts from reference gene primer amplification. Here immunoSEQ multiplex PCR was the method, and the copy in TCRdb shows in-frame clones only, minus some. The V and J calls and clone size come from that table; D and trimming were worked out from the DNA. The sample shows roughly 42,000 clones, more than 75% of them seen only once. As regards this clone: Different DNA sequences within this sample yield the same CDR3.

Sample: peripheral blood. This chain uses TRBV18 with TRBJ2-3, with D possibly matching TRBD2 (7 bases). This clonotype was obtained from a woman in her seventies in a cohort sampled during active COVID-19. CDR3 nucleotides: TGTGCCAGCTCTTCGTCCAGCGGGACACGCACAGATACGCAGTATTTT. The encoded protein is CASSSSSGTRTDTQYF.